These T cell receptor beta chains were read from a single sample in a study of blood T cell repertoires in COVID-19. Produced via immunoSEQ multiplex PCR; TCRdb's table is partial and in-frame only. This sample carries some 120,000 clones, more than 70% of them seen once, and the ten largest clones take less than 2%. The sequenced sample consisted of peripheral blood. These receptors came from a human donor in a cohort sampled during active COVID-19. CDR3s leave out the opening cysteine and the closing phenylalanine or tryptophan.

len,v_gene,j_gene,CDR3aa
11,TRBV2,TRBJ1-1,ASLPGVNTEAF
14,TRBV28,TRBJ2-3,ASSLRVAGSTDTQY
12,TRBV5-5,TRBJ2-7,ASSVGQGLYEQY
14,TRBV7-9,TRBJ2-7,ASSLLAGGPAYEQY
14,TRBV5-5,TRBJ2-3,ASSRSGYPSADTQY
11,TRBV12-3/TRBV12-4,TRBJ2-7,ASRRRGDYEQY
10,TRBV12-3/TRBV12-4,TRBJ1-2,ASSRGEYGYT
14,TRBV19,TRBJ2-4,ASSIAGALAKNIQY
13,TRBV28,TRBJ1-4,ASSSQQGAHEKLF
13,TRBV9,TRBJ2-7,ASSIGAGAYYEQY